The 18 T cell receptor beta chains given below trace back to one sample, sequenced in a study of T cells in Graves' hyperthyroidism and ophthalmopathy. RNA transcripts were the template for amplifying TCR beta CDR3 regions. The study used the HTBI primer set for a first-round RT-PCR of the TCR CDR3. TCRdb passed the multiplex PCR reads through MiXCR, listing each CDR3 protein once. The sample has a few hundred thousand distinct CDR3 sequences; under 20% are singletons. The specimen sequenced was blood. These receptor sequences come from a young woman with Graves' ophthalmopathy.

The genes are TRBV4-3 and TRBJ2-2; 9 bases align to TRBD1. The CDR3 sequence is 15 residues long. Germline V lookup: CDR1 LGHNA, CDR2 YSLEER. J was trimmed by 6 bases and V by 8 bases; bases with no gene match: 10. CDR3 protein: CASRKDRGDPGELFF. In DNA, the CDR3 is TGCGCCAGCCGAAAAGACAGGGGGGATCCCGGGGAGCTGTTTTTT.

This clonotype has at least ten counts. This CDR3 is CATLQGLEAFF. CDR3 bases: TGTGCCACCCTGCAGGGACTTGAAGCTTTCTTT. The chain carries TRBV2 and TRBJ1-1, with a weak D call TRBD1 (5 bases). Germline V gene data show CDR1 as SNHLY and CDR2 as FYNNEI. Trimming took off 10 bases at V and 7 bases at J, with 13 bases between the two ends. The CDR3 runs 11 residues.

This clonotype was seen many times. This chain joins TRBV20-1 and TRBJ1-5, with D possibly matching TRBD1 (5 bases). V lost 3 bases to trimming and J lost 4 bases, with 13 bases between them. The CDR3 covers 14 residues. CDR1 and CDR2 (germline): DFQATT, SNEGSKA (reference sequence). The CDR3 DNA follows: TGCAGTGCTAGGGAGGGGCACATTAATCAGCCCCAGCATTTT. Residues: CSAREGHINQPQHF.

The table lists this clonotype with many counts. J is TRBJ1-2 and V is TRBV30; tentative D call: TRBD1 (5 bases). Germline CDR1 and CDR2: GTSNPN and SVGIG (reference sequence). The CDR3 contains 13 residues. V lost 0 bases, J lost 4 bases, and 9 bases lay in between. Written as DNA, the CDR3 is TGTGCCTGGAGTGTAATGCAGGGCTATGGCTACACCTTC. Its protein product is CAWSVMQGYGYTF.

Comment on this clonotype: Just one base apart from a much larger clone, this may be a read error. The chain carries TRBV2 and TRBJ2-2; unclear D gene. The V end lost 5 bases, the J end lost 0 bases, and 7 bases lay between the germline ends. The CDR3 covers 14 residues. Germline assignment: CDR1 SNHLY and CDR2 FYNNEI. The CDR3 reads CASSQEANTGELFF. DNA of the CDR3: TGTGCCAGCAGTCAGGAAGCGAACACCGGGGAGCTGTTTTTT.

This clonotype was recorded many times. CDR3 sequence: CASSLDVGDAPLTDTQYF. In nucleotides, the CDR3 is TGTGCCAGCAGCTTAGATGTTGGGGACGCTCCTCTCACAGATACGCAGTATTTT. The V gene is TRBV7-9, the J gene TRBJ2-3, with D perhaps TRBD1 or TRBD2 (5 bases each). V lost 1 base, J lost 2 bases, and 19 bases lay in between. CDR3 length: 18 residues. Germline CDR1 is SEHNR and CDR2 is FQNEAQ (reference sequence).

This clonotype was seen a few times. The chain links TRBV14 to TRBJ2-5, with D unclear. V was pared by 1 base and J by 5 bases, with 5 bases between. The CDR3 is 12 residues long. CDR1 is SGHDN and CDR2 is FVKESK in the germline V gene. CDR3 in amino acids: CASSQGLETQYF. The CDR3 bases are TGTGCCAGCAGCCAAGGGCTGGAGACCCAGTACTTC.

This clonotype was seen at least ten times. The V gene is TRBV7-8, the J gene TRBJ2-7; either TRBD1 or TRBD2 may supply D (5 bases each). V shed 6 bases and J shed 6 bases, with 15 bases lying between them. CDR3 length: 13 amino acids. CDR1 is SGHVS, CDR2 FQNEAQ, per germline. Written as DNA, the CDR3 is TGTGCCAGCAGTTCGGTCCGGGGCGGCGAGCAGTACTTC. It translates to CASSSVRGGEQYF. The full variable domain, its missing parts supplied by reference TRBV7-8 and TRBJ2-7, is GAGVSQSPRYKVAKRGQDVALRCDPISGHVSLFWYQQALGQGPEFLTYFQNEAQLDKSGLPSDRFFAERPEGSVSTLKIQRTQQEDSAVYLCASSSVRGGEQYFGPGTRLTVT.

The chain is built from TRBV12-3 or TRBV12-4 and TRBJ1-3; the D is unclear. The CDR3 is made up of 15 amino acids. Trimming shortened V by 3 bases and J by 0 bases, and 9 bases separated the two germline ends. The CDR3 coding sequence is TGTGCCAGCAGTTTCATCACCGGCTCTGGAAACACCATATATTTT. This encodes CASSFITGSGNTIYF.

This clonotype was detected ten times or more. The chain employs TRBV5-1 and TRBJ2-1; D perhaps matches TRBD2 (6 bases). Germline V lookup: CDR1 SGHRS, CDR2 YFSETQ. Trimming pared 3 bases from V and 4 bases from J, leaving 14 bases between. This CDR3 spans 15 amino acids. This CDR3 reads CASSSASERYNEQFF. CDR3 DNA sequence: TGCGCCAGCAGCTCAGCTAGCGAGAGGTACAATGAGCAGTTCTTC.

This clonotype was observed many times. J is TRBJ2-1 and V is TRBV4-2; perhaps TRBD2 as D (6 bases). V shed 0 bases and J shed 5 bases, with 11 bases lying between them. There are 15 residues in the CDR3. CDR1 LGHNA and CDR2 YNFKEQ come from the germline V gene. The CDR3 nucleotides are TGTGCCAGCAGCCAAGAGGAAGGAGGGCACAATGAGCAGTTCTTC. This encodes CASSQEEGGHNEQFF.

V usage is TRBV28 and J usage is TRBJ1-4, with 8 bases matching TRBD1. The ends lost 8 bases at V and 5 bases at J; junction bases unmatched: 4. There are 13 residues in the CDR3. Germline lookup yields CDR1 MDHEN and CDR2 SYDVKM. The CDR3 nucleotides read TGTGCCAGCTGGACAGGGAAGAATGAAAAACTGTTTTTT. It is translated as CASWTGKNEKLFF.

This chain connects TRBV12-3 or TRBV12-4 to TRBJ2-2; no reliable D call. The length of the CDR3 is 11 residues. The V end lost 6 bases, the J end lost 6 bases, and 5 bases lay between the germline ends. CDR3 nucleotide sequence: TGTGCCAGCAGGGGATCCGGGGAGCTGTTTTTT. Residues: CASRGSGELFF.

In regard to this clonotype: An end of the junction differs from the germline gene, which may be a read error. CDR3 loop: CASQYGTSNHEQHF. CDR3 sequence (DNA): TGTGCCAGCCAATATGGGACTAGCAACCACGAGCAGCACTTC. The chain carries TRBV27 and TRBJ2-7, with 9 nucleotides matching TRBD2. Germline CDR1 and CDR2: MNHEY and SMNVEV (reference sequence). The length of the CDR3 is 14 residues.

This clonotype was seen more than once but under ten times. The chain carries TRBV6-1 and TRBJ2-7, with TRBD2 identical over 9 bases. The V segment lost 5 bases and the J segment 5 bases; nucleotides outside the gene matches: 7. CDR3 length: 14 amino acids. Germline V gene data show CDR1 as MNHNS and CDR2 as SASEGT. CDR3 residues: CASSPGTSSHEQYF. For the CDR3, the DNA is TGTGCCAGCAGTCCCGGGACTAGCAGCCACGAGCAGTACTTC.

At least ten counts were recorded for this clonotype. CDR3 coding DNA: TGTGCCAGCAGCTTAACGGGAGACTTGAGTGGCTCCTACAATGAGCAGTTCTTC. This sequence encodes CASSLTGDLSGSYNEQFF. This sequence joins TRBV7-3 and TRBJ2-1; weak D call: TRBD2 (5 bases). V shed 0 bases and J shed 0 bases, with 15 bases lying between them. From germline, CDR1 is SGHTA and CDR2 FQGTGA. The CDR3 loop spans 18 amino acids.

A few counts support this clonotype. The CDR3 spells CAISQDLTGYTF. The DNA for the CDR3 is TGTGCCATCAGTCAGGACTTGACTGGCTACACCTTC. The chain recombines TRBV10-3 with TRBJ1-2; D remains unclear. The CDR3 consists of 12 residues. The germline CDR1 and CDR2 sequences are ENHRY and SYGVKD. V shed 5 bases and J shed 7 bases, with 11 bases lying between them.

The CDR3 DNA reads TGCAGTGCTAGAGGGTTAGGGAGGCAAAACATTCAGTACTTC. Its protein product is CSARGLGRQNIQYF. The V and J genes are TRBV20-1 and TRBJ2-4, with a possible D match to TRBD2 (6 bases). CDR3 length: 14 amino acids. Germline CDR1 reads DFQATT; CDR2 reads SNEGSKA (reference sequence). V lost 1 base and J 5 bases, leaving 12 bases between the germline ends.